These 14 T cell receptor beta chains share one sample of origin, sequenced in a study of T cell repertoires in cytomegalovirus infection. TCRdb reprocessed the reads via MiXCR and lists one record per CDR3 protein. Here the sample spans roughly 630,000 distinct CDR3 sequences, 24% being singletons. The sequencing sample was made of CD8+ T cells from PBMCs. All receptors derive from a human donor in good health (CMV status not recorded). Some clones in this sample may be carry-over from other donors' samples.

The J gene is TRBJ1-1, the V gene TRBV7-9; D is possibly TRBD1 (5 bases). The V end was cut by 11 bases, the J end by 1 base, with 17 bases between. This CDR3 region has 14 residues. Germline V gene data show CDR1 as SEHNR and CDR2 as FQNEAQ (reference sequence). The CDR3 DNA sequence: TGTGCCGTTCGGGCACCGGGGGGGAACACTGAAGCTTTCTTT. It codes for CAVRAPGGNTEAFF. Variable domain in full (rest from reference TRBV7-9 and TRBJ1-1): DTGVSQNPRHKITKRGQNVTFRCDPISEHNRLYWYRQTLGQGPEFLTYFQNEAQLEKSRLLSDRFSAERPKGSFSTLEIQRTEQGDSAMYLCAVRAPGGNTEAFFGQGTRLTVV.

The chain couples TRBV7-6 to TRBJ1-4; D is perhaps TRBD1 (6 bases). CDR1 and CDR2 from the germline V gene are SGHVS and FNYEAQ. This CDR3 has 16 amino acids. Trimming cost V 8 bases and J 4 bases, with 20 bases left between them. The CDR3 DNA is TGTGCCAGCGGCCAAACATCGGGACACAGTAATGAAAAACTGTTTTTT. Its translation is CASGQTSGHSNEKLFF.

This clonotype has a count of ten or more. The gene calls are TRBV7-6 and TRBJ1-2, with TRBD1 matching over 7 bases. J was trimmed by 4 bases and V by 3 bases; bases with no gene match: 14. Germline V gene data show CDR1 as SGHVS and CDR2 as FNYEAQ. The CDR3 spans 17 residues. The CDR3 spells CASSFVSLGQKIYGYTF. CDR3 bases: TGTGCCAGCAGCTTTGTGTCTTTGGGACAGAAGATCTATGGCTACACCTTC.

The chain is built from TRBV4-1 and TRBJ2-3, with 9 bases lining up with TRBD2. The trim removed 1 base at V and 4 bases at J, leaving 3 bases unmatched. Germline assignment: CDR1 MGHRA and CDR2 YSYEKL. CDR3 length equals 15 residues. The CDR3 sequence is CASSQGLAGADTQYF. CDR3 in DNA: TGCGCCAGCAGCCAAGGATTAGCGGGGGCAGATACGCAGTATTTT.

This clonotype was seen just once. The chain is built from TRBV9 and TRBJ1-4; 9 bases agree with TRBD1. The CDR3 sequence is 16 residues long. Germline loops: CDR1 SGDLS, CDR2 YYNGEE. Trimming removed 4 bases from V and 1 base from J; junction bases left unmatched: 5. CDR3 region: CASSKNRGLTNEKLFF. The CDR3 DNA sequence: TGTGCCAGCAGCAAAAACAGGGGGCTAACTAATGAAAAACTGTTTTTT.

This clonotype was recorded at least ten times. V gene TRBV6-2 or TRBV6-3 combines with J gene TRBJ2-3; D perhaps matches TRBD2 (5 bases). The germline V and J ends were trimmed by 4 bases and 0 bases, with 11 bases remaining between them. The CDR3 contains 15 residues. CDR1 and CDR2 (germline): MNHEY, SVGEGT. CDR3: CASSFWRTSTDTQYF. CDR3 coding DNA: TGTGCCAGCAGTTTCTGGCGGACTAGCACAGATACGCAGTATTTT.

This clonotype was seen a few times. The chain uses TRBV12-3 or TRBV12-4 and TRBJ1-1; TRBD1 aligns across 7 bases. This CDR3 region has 14 residues. V lost 4 bases to trimming and J lost 5 bases; unmatched junction nucleotides: 7. The CDR3 protein is CASSSTGWGTEAFF. The CDR3 region has the DNA TGTGCCAGCAGTTCGACAGGGTGGGGGACTGAAGCTTTCTTT.

This clonotype was counted many times. The J gene is TRBJ2-3, the V gene TRBV7-6; perhaps TRBD1 as D (5 bases). Trimming took 4 bases from V and 2 from J, leaving 19 bases between them. Germline CDR1 SGHVS, CDR2 FNYEAQ. The CDR3 contains 17 residues. CDR3 amino acids: CASSSVRPRGYTDTQYF. The CDR3 region has the DNA TGTGCCAGCAGCTCGGTTCGGCCAAGGGGCTACACAGATACGCAGTATTTT.

This clonotype showed up many times. The genes are TRBV28 and TRBJ2-3; the D gene is possibly TRBD1 (6 bases). Trimming removed 6 bases at V and 2 bases at J, with 18 bases between. CDR1 and CDR2 (germline): MDHEN, SYDVKM. CDR3 length: 16 amino acids. Here the CDR3 DNA reads TGTGCCAGCAGCCAGTTTGGTCGGACAGCCACAGATACGCAGTATTTT. Translating gives CASSQFGRTATDTQYF.

This clonotype was observed many times. The rearrangement joins TRBV7-2 to TRBJ1-1, with D unresolved. The ends were cut back, 1 base at V and 8 bases at J, with 8 bases in the middle. This CDR3 spans 12 amino acids. Per the germline V gene, CDR1 is SGHTA and CDR2 is FQGNSA. CDR3 bases: TGTGCCAGCAGCTTAGTGTACGGGGAAGCTTTCTTT. Its protein is CASSLVYGEAFF.

The chain employs TRBV6-1 and TRBJ1-4, with D perhaps TRBD1 (5 bases). Germline CDR1 is MNHNS and CDR2 is SASEGT. CDR3 size: 17 residues. Trimming cost V 6 bases and J 8 bases, with 25 bases left between them. CDR3 residues: CASSDPFRGYENEKLFF. CDR3 in DNA: TGTGCCAGCAGCGATCCTTTCCGGGGCTACGAGAACGAAAAACTGTTTTTT.

This clonotype was seen more than once but under ten times. The rearrangement uses TRBV15 and TRBJ2-1, with 8 bases identical to TRBD2. Trimming cost V 5 bases and J 3 bases; bases outside gene matches: 6. CDR3 length: 15 amino acids. The germline V gene has CDR1 LNHNV and CDR2 YYDKDF (reference sequence). This CDR3 reads CATSLRGGHYNEQFF. CDR3 coding DNA: TGTGCCACCAGCCTCCGGGGGGGGCACTACAATGAGCAGTTCTTC.

In this sample, this clonotype turned up a few times. This chain links TRBV19 with TRBJ1-1; TRBD1 is a possible D gene (6 bases). The ends were cut back, 5 bases at V and 4 bases at J, with 14 bases in the middle. The germline V gene encodes CDR1 LNHDA and CDR2 SQIVND (reference sequence). The CDR3 contains 14 residues. As DNA, the CDR3 is TGTGCCAGTAGTTTATCGGACAGCCTCACTGAAGCTTTCTTT. It specifies CASSLSDSLTEAFF.

This clonotype was detected only a few times. This chain joins TRBV19 and TRBJ1-2, with 7 bases fitting TRBD1. V lost 5 bases to trimming and J lost 6 bases; unmatched junction nucleotides: 9. The CDR3 loop spans 14 amino acids. Germline-derived CDR1 and CDR2 are LNHDA and SQIVND (reference sequence). CDR3 nucleotide sequence: TGTGCCAGTAGTCCTCCAAGGGACAGCCATGGCTACACCTTC. Its translation: CASSPPRDSHGYTF.